This T cell receptor beta chain was identified during a study of cytomegalovirus exposure and HLA in healthy donors. Findings of the study overall: At a 0.05 false discovery rate, a later analysis found about 17,000 TCR beta sequences to be associated with HLA alleles. Clonal expansion was found to be greater in HLA-associated TCR beta chains than in equally common others in a later analysis. Accurate HLA-A and HLA-B prediction from TCR beta sequences was reported for most subjects. Previous analysis showed most TCR beta V segments were productive about 87% or about 30% of the time.

The germline V gene encodes CDR1 MNHEY and CDR2 SMNVEV (reference sequence). The V gene end was trimmed by 2 bases and the J gene end by 7 bases; junction bases not matched to a gene: 3. This CDR3 region has 15 residues. This clone was recorded once. Antigen unknown. 60 Vbeta and 13 Jbeta primers were used in PCR. Sequencing was performed with immunoSEQ multiplex PCR; in TCRdb, only in-frame clones are kept and a portion is missing. The sample has roughly 190,000 clones, roughly 79% seen once. Source material: PBMCs. J is TRBJ2-1 and V is TRBV27; 12 bases match TRBD2. The TCR sequence derives from a woman between 18 and 29 years old in good health and CMV-seronegative. The CDR3 spells CASSLLAGGPNEQFF. The CDR3 DNA sequence: TGTGCCAGCAGTTTACTAGCGGGAGGGCCTAATGAGCAGTTCTTC.